This T cell receptor (beta chain) was recovered during a study of CD8 T cells in ankylosing spondylitis. CDR3 length equals 15 residues. V was shortened by 7 bases and J by 2 bases, with 17 bases between the two germline ends. Germline V lookup: CDR1 LNHNV, CDR2 YYDKDF (reference sequence). Overall study findings and caveats: Disease-linked clones reportedly showed significant enrichment in matched ankylosing spondylitis synovial fluid. Seven or eight highly homologous variants made up a TCR beta motif, and this motif appeared characteristic of ankylosing spondylitis blood. Some of these motif variants have turned up before, in reports on reactive arthritis synovial fluid and blood. CD8+ cells made up the disease-linked clones, which were relatively rare in peripheral blood.

This clonotype was detected many times. Its antigen is not identified. Using quantitative 5'-RACE with molecular barcodes, the authors made TCR beta libraries. TCRdb recomputed calls from the 5' RACE reads with MiXCR, one row per CDR3 protein. The table shows more than 500,000 distinct CDR3 sequences, with 5.3% occurring only once. The TCR was taken from a male donor with ankylosing spondylitis. Sequencing was done on a sample of blood, either unsorted or a sorted T cell fraction (not recorded which). The rearrangement uses TRBV15 and TRBJ1-1, with D perhaps matching TRBD1 (6 bases). This CDR3 is CATTPRGLPNTEAFF. The CDR3 coding sequence is TGTGCCACCACCCCCAGGGGCCTACCTAACACTGAAGCTTTCTTT.